This TCR beta chain was observed in a study of blood T cell repertoires in COVID-19. Study-level information: Italy, Spain and the United States were the sources of the convalescent and acute COVID-19 samples.

The assay was immunoSEQ multiplex PCR, and TCRdb's table has in-frame clones only and misses some. The data hold under 200,000 clones, with 65% to 85% observed a single time. Specimen: peripheral blood. The TCR originated in a woman aged 70-85 years who had recovered from COVID-19.

The CDR3 reads CASSPAGPLGDTQYF. CDR3 DNA: TGTGCCAGCAGCCCCGCGGGACCCCTGGGAGATACGCAGTATTTT. The V call is TRBV7-3, the J call TRBJ2-3; tentative D call: TRBD2 (6 bases). Trimming stripped 5 bases from V and 5 bases from J, with 17 bases between. The CDR3 runs to 15 residues. In germline, CDR1 is SGHTA, CDR2 FQGTGA.